This TCR beta chain was sequenced for a study of OX40 agonist ivuxolimab in advanced cancers. In terms of the full investigation: The costimulatory receptor OX40 (CD134) was targeted by ivuxolimab, a fully human IgG2 agonistic monoclonal antibody. The point of sequencing TCRbeta in the periphery was to test whether ivuxolimab changed TCR sequence diversity and drove clonal T-cell expansion. In the dose-escalation cohort, approximately 80% of patients were male, and the mean age was roughly 60 years with a range of roughly 23 to 79. Among the approximately 50 dose-escalation patients, about 19 had hepatocellular carcinoma, 15 or so melanoma, 9 renal cell carcinoma and 9 head and neck cancer. Intravenous ivuxolimab was administered to patients every 2 weeks at six dose levels: 0.01, 0.1, 0.3, 1.5, 3 and 10 mg/kg. Patients were allowed to have had prior anti-PD-1, anti-PD-L1 or anti-CTLA-4 therapy, and 30% to 50% of the dose-escalation patients had previously received checkpoint inhibitors. The monotherapy dose-escalation portion (N of about 57 patients) of the phase I ivuxolimab trial is reported in the paper. Partial responses were achieved by three dose-escalation patients, of whom one had hepatocellular carcinoma and two had cutaneous melanoma.

Genomic DNA was isolated from the sorted cells so that the TCRbeta CDR3 region could be sequenced. TCRbeta CDR3 regions were sequenced using the immunoSEQ Assay. This immuneACCESS table, as held by TCRdb, lists in-frame sequences with V and J called but not all clones. Of the missing ones, under half trace to an unresolved V gene in checked studies; the others have no known cause. The sample has tens of thousands of clones on record, over 65% of them singletons. The ten biggest clones cover roughly 0.8% of the sample. Reading the germline V gene (reference sequence) gives CDR1 SEHNR and CDR2 FQNEAQ. Here V drops 5 bases and J drops 1 base, and the junction holds 10 bases not matched to any gene. The CDR3 numbers 17 residues from cysteine through phenylalanine. Left in the record is the CDR3 DNA by itself, 51 bases read in frame from the first base. The trial excluded patients who had a history of autoimmune disease or who were on systemic immunosuppression. In every dose cohort, peripheral blood was drawn for TCR sequencing at baseline, cycle 4 day 1, and cycle 7 day 1. Samples were obtained from an open-label, multicenter, first-in-human phase I dose-escalation trial of ivuxolimab. Adults with locally advanced or metastatic head and neck squamous cell, hepatocellular, melanoma or renal cell carcinoma were enrolled in the trial. CD4+ and CD8+ T cells were sorted separately from peripheral blood before TCR sequencing.

A word on this clone: What this receptor recognizes is not known. Base qualities were left out, and no much larger clone turns up one base away.

The investigation overall reported the following: At doses of 0.1 to 3.0 mg/kg, clonal expansion of both CD4+ and CD8+ T cells in blood was seen between baseline and week 6. In the 0.1-3.0 mg/kg groups, partial responders were among the patients with the lowest normalized peripheral clonal expansion, particularly in CD8+ T cells. Low levels of normalized T-cell clonal expansion were also shown by some nonresponding patients. On average, CD8+ T cells showed more expanded clones than CD4+ T cells after ivuxolimab. The antigen specificity of the peripheral T cells that underwent clonal expansion was not determined.

The specimen was CD4+ or CD8+ T cells sorted from blood, collected in a trial of the OX40 agonist ivuxolimab. This TCR was recovered from an adult with an advanced solid tumor such as melanoma, head and neck, liver or kidney cancer. The chain is assembled from TRBV7-9 and TRBJ2-3, with 9 middle bases fitting TRBD2. The CDR3 here reads CASSLRDAGGRTDTQYF. The base sequence is TGTGCCAGCAGCCTAAGAGACGCGGGGGGGCGCACAGATACGCAGTATTTT.